This T cell receptor (beta chain) was captured in a study of blood T cell repertoires in COVID-19. Study background: The origin of the acute and convalescent COVID-19 samples was the United States, Italy and Spain. PBMCs, B-cell-depleted T cells, or T cells were the source of the cDNA or gDNA that made up the material.

CDR1 and CDR2 from the germline V gene are SEHNR and FQNEAQ (reference sequence). V lost 3 bases and J 6 bases, leaving 6 bases between the germline ends. This CDR3 has 12 residues. The table lists this clone with a few counts. Authors' analysis steps: Estimation of nucleated cell counts relied on the amplification of reference gene primers. The method was immunoSEQ multiplex PCR; TCRdb's version includes in-frame clones alone and lacks a portion of them. The V and J calls and clone size were taken over from that table, and D and trimming were inferred from the DNA. Found here are roughly 350,000 clones, less than 85% of them singletons; the top ten hold under 4%.

The sequenced sample consisted of peripheral blood. The chain is built from TRBV7-9 and TRBJ1-5; D not certain. The origin of this receptor is a woman aged 18-35 years with acute or convalescent COVID-19. This CDR3 reads CASSFTSQPQHF. The CDR3 bases are TGTGCCAGCAGCTTCACAAGTCAGCCCCAGCATTTT.